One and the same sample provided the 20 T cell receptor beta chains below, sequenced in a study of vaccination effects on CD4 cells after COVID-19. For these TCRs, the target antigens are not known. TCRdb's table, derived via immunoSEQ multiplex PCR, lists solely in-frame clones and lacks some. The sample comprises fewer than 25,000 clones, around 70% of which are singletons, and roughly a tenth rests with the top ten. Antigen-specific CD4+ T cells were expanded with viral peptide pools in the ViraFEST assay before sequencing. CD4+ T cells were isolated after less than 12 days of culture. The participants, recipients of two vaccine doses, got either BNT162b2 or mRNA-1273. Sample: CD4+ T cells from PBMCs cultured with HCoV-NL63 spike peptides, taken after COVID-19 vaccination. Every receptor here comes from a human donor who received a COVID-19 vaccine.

The CDR3 here is CASSSYRKINYGYTF. The CDR3 DNA sequence: TGTGCCAGCAGTTCGTACAGAAAAATAAACTATGGCTACACCTTC. The V gene is TRBV27, the J gene TRBJ1-2, with unresolved D. V was shortened by 4 bases and J by 2 bases, with 14 bases between the two germline ends. The CDR3 is 15 residues long. The germline CDR1 and CDR2 sequences are MNHEY and SMNVEV (reference sequence).

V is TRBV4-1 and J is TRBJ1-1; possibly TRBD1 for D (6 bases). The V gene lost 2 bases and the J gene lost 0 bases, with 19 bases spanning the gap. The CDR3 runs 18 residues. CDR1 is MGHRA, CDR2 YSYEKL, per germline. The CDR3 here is CASSQRRHWGDMNTEAFF. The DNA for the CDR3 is TGCGCCAGCAGCCAACGAAGACATTGGGGGGACATGAACACTGAAGCTTTCTTT.

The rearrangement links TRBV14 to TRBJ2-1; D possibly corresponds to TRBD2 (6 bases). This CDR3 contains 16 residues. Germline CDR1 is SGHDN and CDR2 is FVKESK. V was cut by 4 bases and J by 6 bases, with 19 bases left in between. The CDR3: CASSPSAAGSRNEQFF. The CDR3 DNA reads TGTGCCAGCAGCCCGTCAGCGGCGGGAAGTCGCAATGAGCAGTTCTTC.

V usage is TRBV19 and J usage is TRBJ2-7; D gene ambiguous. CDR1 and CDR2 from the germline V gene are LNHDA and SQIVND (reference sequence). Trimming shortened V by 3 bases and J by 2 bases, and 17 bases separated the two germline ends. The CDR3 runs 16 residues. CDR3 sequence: CASSIAPGRSTYEQYF. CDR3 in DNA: TGTGCCAGTAGTATTGCCCCGGGCAGGAGCACCTACGAGCAGTACTTC.

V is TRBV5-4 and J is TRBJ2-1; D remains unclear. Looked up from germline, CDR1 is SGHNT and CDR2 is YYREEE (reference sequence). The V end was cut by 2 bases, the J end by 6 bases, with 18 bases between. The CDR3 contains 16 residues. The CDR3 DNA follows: TGTGCCAGCAGCTTCCCACAACCTCTGGGGATCAATGAGCAGTTCTTC. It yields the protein CASSFPQPLGINEQFF.

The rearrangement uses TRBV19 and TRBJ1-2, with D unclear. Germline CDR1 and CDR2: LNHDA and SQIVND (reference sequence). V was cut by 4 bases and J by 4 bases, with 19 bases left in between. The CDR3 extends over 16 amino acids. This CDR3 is CASSTYTDGGSYGYTF. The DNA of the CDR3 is TGTGCCAGTAGTACCTACACCGACGGAGGAAGCTATGGCTACACCTTC. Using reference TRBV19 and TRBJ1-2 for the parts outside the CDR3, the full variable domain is DGGITQSPKYLFRKEGQNVTLSCEQNLNHDAMYWYRQDPGQGLRLIYYSQIVNDFQKGDIAEGYSVSREKKESFPLTVTSAQKNPTAFYLCASSTYTDGGSYGYTFGSGTRLTVV.

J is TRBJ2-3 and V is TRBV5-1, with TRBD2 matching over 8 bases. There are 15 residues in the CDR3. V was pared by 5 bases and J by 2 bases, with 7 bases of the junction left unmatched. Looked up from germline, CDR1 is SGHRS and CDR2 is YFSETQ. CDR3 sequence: CASRGVAGNTDTQYF. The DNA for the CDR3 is TGCGCCAGCAGAGGGGTAGCGGGGAACACAGATACGCAGTATTTT. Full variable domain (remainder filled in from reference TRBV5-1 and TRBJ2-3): KAGVTQTPRYLIKTRGQQVTLSCSPISGHRSVSWYQQTPGQGLQFLFEYFSETQRNKGNFPGRFSGRQFSNSRSEMNVSTLELGDSALYLCASRGVAGNTDTQYFGPGTRLTVL.

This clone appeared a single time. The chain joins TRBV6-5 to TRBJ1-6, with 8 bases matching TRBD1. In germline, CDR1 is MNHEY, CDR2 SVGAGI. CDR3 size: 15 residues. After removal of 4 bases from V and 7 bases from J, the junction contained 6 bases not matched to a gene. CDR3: CASSSPDRANSPLHF. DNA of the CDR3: TGTGCCAGCAGTTCCCCGGACAGGGCAAATTCACCCCTCCACTTT.

The CDR3 coding sequence is TGTGCCAGCAGGGACACAGGGGGCGTAGGGTATGGCTACACCTTC. Translation: CASRDTGGVGYGYTF. The V call is TRBV2, the J call TRBJ1-2; 9 positions match TRBD1. CDR1 is SNHLY and CDR2 is FYNNEI in the germline V gene. CDR3 length equals 15 residues. Trimming at V came to 6 bases and at J to 5 bases, leaving 10 bases not matched to a gene.

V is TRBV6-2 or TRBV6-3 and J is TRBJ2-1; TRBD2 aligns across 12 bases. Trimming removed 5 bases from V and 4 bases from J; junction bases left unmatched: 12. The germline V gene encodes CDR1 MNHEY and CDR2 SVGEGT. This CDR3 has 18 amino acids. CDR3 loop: CASSTRETSGRDYNEQFF. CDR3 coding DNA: TGTGCCAGCAGTACCAGGGAGACTAGCGGGAGAGATTACAATGAGCAGTTCTTC.

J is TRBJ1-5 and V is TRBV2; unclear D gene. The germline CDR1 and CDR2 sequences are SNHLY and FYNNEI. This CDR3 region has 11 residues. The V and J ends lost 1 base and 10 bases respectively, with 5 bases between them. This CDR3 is CASSEGGPQHF. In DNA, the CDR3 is TGTGCCAGCAGTGAAGGGGGACCCCAGCATTTT.

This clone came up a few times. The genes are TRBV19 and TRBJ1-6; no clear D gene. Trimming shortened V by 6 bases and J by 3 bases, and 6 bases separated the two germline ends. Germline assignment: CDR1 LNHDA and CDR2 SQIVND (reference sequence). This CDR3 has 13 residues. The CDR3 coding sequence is TGTGCCAGTAGGGCCAGCTATAATTCACCCCTCCACTTT. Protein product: CASRASYNSPLHF. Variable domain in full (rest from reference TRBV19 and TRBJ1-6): DGGITQSPKYLFRKEGQNVTLSCEQNLNHDAMYWYRQDPGQGLRLIYYSQIVNDFQKGDIAEGYSVSREKKESFPLTVTSAQKNPTAFYLCASRASYNSPLHFGNGTRLTVT.

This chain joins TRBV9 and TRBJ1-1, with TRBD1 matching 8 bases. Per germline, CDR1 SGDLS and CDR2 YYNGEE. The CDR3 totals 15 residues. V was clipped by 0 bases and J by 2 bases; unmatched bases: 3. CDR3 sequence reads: CASSVDGQGNTEAFF. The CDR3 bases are TGTGCCAGCAGCGTAGACGGACAGGGAAACACTGAAGCTTTCTTT.

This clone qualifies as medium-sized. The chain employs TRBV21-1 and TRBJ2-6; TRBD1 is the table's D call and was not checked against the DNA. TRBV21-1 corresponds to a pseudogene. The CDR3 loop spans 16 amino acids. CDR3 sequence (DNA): TGTGCCACCTCAGAGAACAGGTTTAGTGGGGCCAACGTCCTGACTTTC. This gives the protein CATSENRFSGANVLTF.

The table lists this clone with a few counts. This CDR3 is CASRATGVSNYGYTF. DNA for the CDR3: TGTGCCAGCAGGGCGACTGGGGTTTCGAACTATGGCTACACCTTC. J is TRBJ1-2 and V is TRBV6-5; D is uncertain. Germline CDR1 MNHEY, CDR2 SVGAGI. This CDR3 has 15 residues. The V and J ends lost 6 bases and 2 bases respectively, with 16 bases between them.

This CDR3 reads CASSESPYEQYF. Written as DNA, the CDR3 is TGTGCCAGCAGTGAATCCCCCTACGAGCAGTACTTC. The rearrangement joins TRBV25-1 to TRBJ2-7, with D uncertain. V lost 1 base, J lost 2 bases, and 3 bases lay in between. CDR1 and CDR2 (germline): MGHDK, SYGVNS. There are 12 residues in the CDR3.

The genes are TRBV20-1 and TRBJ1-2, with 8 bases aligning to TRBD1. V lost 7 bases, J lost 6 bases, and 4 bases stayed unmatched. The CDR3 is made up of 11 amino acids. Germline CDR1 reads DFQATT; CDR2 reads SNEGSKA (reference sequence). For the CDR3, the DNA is TGCAGTGTCTCCAGGGGGCATGGCTACACCTTC. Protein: CSVSRGHGYTF.

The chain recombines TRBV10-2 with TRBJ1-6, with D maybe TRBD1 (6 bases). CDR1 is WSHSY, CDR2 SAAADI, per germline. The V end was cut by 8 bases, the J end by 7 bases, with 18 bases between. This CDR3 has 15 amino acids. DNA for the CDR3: TGCGCCAGCTTGAGAGAACCGGGACAAAATTCACCCCTCCACTTT. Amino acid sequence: CASLREPGQNSPLHF.

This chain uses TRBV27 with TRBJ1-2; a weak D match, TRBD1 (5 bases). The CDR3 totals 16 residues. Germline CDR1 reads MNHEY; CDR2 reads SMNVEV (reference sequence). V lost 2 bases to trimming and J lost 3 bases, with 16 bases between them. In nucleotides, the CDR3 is TGTGCCAGCAGTTTAAGAAGGGGAGACGGCTACTATGGCTACACCTTC. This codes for CASSLRRGDGYYGYTF.

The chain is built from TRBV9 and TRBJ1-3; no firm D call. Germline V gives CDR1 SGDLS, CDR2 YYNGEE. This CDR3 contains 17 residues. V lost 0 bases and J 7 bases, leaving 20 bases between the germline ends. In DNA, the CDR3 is TGTGCCAGCAGCGTAGTTCCTAAACCCGGAACACGGAACACCATATATTTT. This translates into CASSVVPKPGTRNTIYF.